Shown below are 14 T cell receptor beta chains from a single sample sequenced in a study of T cell responses to AZD1222 COVID-19 vaccine. Some clones are missing from TCRdb's copy, which holds only in-frame ones; the method was immunoSEQ multiplex PCR. The data contain 150,000 to 200,000 clones, 85% to 95% of them seen just once; the ten biggest clones take up around 2%. Source: peripheral blood, taken 28 days after the second AZD1222 dose. The receptor source for this set is an adult who received the AZD1222 COVID-19 vaccine.

The genes are TRBV7-2 and TRBJ2-2; D is undetermined. CDR3 length equals 14 residues. Germline assignment: CDR1 SGHTA and CDR2 FQGNSA. V dropped 3 bases and J dropped 0 bases, with 5 bases sitting between them. CDR3 loop: CASSFSPNTGELFF. The DNA for the CDR3 is TGTGCCAGCAGCTTTAGCCCGAACACCGGGGAGCTGTTTTTT.

The chain links TRBV5-1 to TRBJ1-2, with TRBD1 as a possible D gene (5 bases). This CDR3 comprises 14 residues. The germline V gene encodes CDR1 SGHRS and CDR2 YFSETQ. The ends were cut back, 1 base at V and 6 bases at J, with 13 bases in the middle. The CDR3 is CASSLFAPRDGYTF. In DNA, the CDR3 is TGCGCCAGCAGCTTGTTCGCCCCCAGGGATGGCTACACCTTC.

The chain is built from TRBV30 and TRBJ1-3, with D hard to call. The V end lost 1 base, the J end lost 4 bases, and 8 bases lay between the germline ends. The CDR3 spans 13 residues. Germline V lookup: CDR1 GTSNPN, CDR2 SVGIG (reference sequence). The CDR3 region is CAWSAPDGNTIYF. In DNA form, the CDR3 reads TGTGCCTGGAGTGCTCCCGACGGAAACACCATATATTTT. Full variable domain (outside the CDR3, taken from reference TRBV30 and TRBJ1-3): SQTIHQWPATLVQPVGSPLSLECTVEGTSNPNLYWYRQAAGRGLQLLFYSVGIGQISSEVPQNLSASRPQDRQFILSSKKLLLSDSGFYLCAWSAPDGNTIYFGEGSWLTVV.

J is TRBJ1-4 and V is TRBV5-1, with 8 bases identical to TRBD1. The V gene's germline CDR1 is SGHRS and CDR2 YFSETQ. This CDR3 region has 14 residues. V trimming: 1 base; J trimming: 7 bases; junction bases outside the gene matches: 3. The CDR3 DNA follows: TGCGCCAGCAGCTTGAGACAGGGGAGTGAAAAACTGTTTTTT. Translating it yields CASSLRQGSEKLFF.

V is TRBV19 and J is TRBJ1-1; tentatively, D is TRBD1 (5 bases). Looked up from germline, CDR1 is LNHDA and CDR2 is SQIVND (reference sequence). The germline V and J ends were trimmed by 3 bases and 1 base, with 12 bases remaining between them. This CDR3 comprises 15 residues. Here the CDR3 DNA reads TGTGCCAGTAGTATGATTGGTCAGGGGAACACTGAAGCTTTCTTT. Its translation: CASSMIGQGNTEAFF.

CDR3: CASSQVVGGVLSYEQYF. The CDR3 DNA reads TGTGCCAGCAGCCAAGTTGTGGGGGGGGTACTCTCCTACGAGCAGTACTTC. This chain connects TRBV3-1 (or the pseudogene TRBV3-2) to TRBJ2-7, with 7 bases matching TRBD2. V trimming: 1 base; J trimming: 0 bases; junction bases outside the gene matches: 9. This CDR3 contains 17 residues. Germline-derived CDR1 and CDR2 are LGHDT and YNNKEL (reference sequence).

The chain joins TRBV10-3 to TRBJ2-3; D remains ambiguous. V lost 0 bases and J lost 0, with 16 bases in between. The CDR3 is 18 residues long. Germline loops: CDR1 ENHRY, CDR2 SYGVKD. The CDR3 region is CAISESLWASDSTDTQYF. In DNA, the CDR3 is TGTGCCATCAGTGAGTCACTATGGGCAAGTGATAGCACAGATACGCAGTATTTT.

In regard to this clone: At one boundary the junction diverges from the germline segment, which might be a read error. The rearrangement links TRBV28 to TRBJ2-1, with 7 bases aligning to TRBD1. The CDR3 totals 14 residues. Germline CDR1 and CDR2: MDHEN and SYDVKM. The CDR3 region is CASSQGQSFNEQFF. In DNA, the CDR3 is TGTGCCAGCAGTCAGGGACAGTCCTTCAATGAGCAGTTCTTC. Full variable domain (outside the CDR3, taken from reference TRBV28 and TRBJ2-1): DVKVTQSSRYLVKRTGEKVFLECVQDMDHENMFWYRQDPGLGLRLIYFSYDVKMKEKGDIPEGYSVSREKKERFSLILESASTNQTSMYLCASSQGQSFNEQFFGPGTRLTVL.

CDR3 residues: CASSPTGGNQPQHF. The CDR3 nucleotides read TGTGCCAGTAGTCCCACAGGGGGAAATCAGCCCCAGCATTTT. J is TRBJ1-5 and V is TRBV19, with 8 bases that match TRBD1. There are 14 residues in the CDR3. Germline lookup yields CDR1 LNHDA and CDR2 SQIVND (reference sequence). Trimming cost V 5 bases and J 4 bases; bases outside gene matches: 4.

The chain has TRBV9 and TRBJ1-1, with D uncertain. CDR1 is SGDLS, CDR2 YYNGEE, per germline. The CDR3 has 14 amino acids. The V and J ends lost 0 bases and 4 bases respectively, with 10 bases between them. CDR3 in DNA: TGTGCCAGCAGCGTAGGGGGAGCGAGCACTGAAGCTTTCTTT. It is translated as CASSVGGASTEAFF.

Written as DNA, the CDR3 is TGCAGTGCTAGTCGCGGTGGTAGCGGCCCCAATGAGCAGTTCTTC. It codes for CSASRGGSGPNEQFF. The rearrangement uses TRBV20-1 and TRBJ2-1; D perhaps matches TRBD2 (6 bases). CDR3 length: 15 residues. Looked up from germline, CDR1 is DFQATT and CDR2 is SNEGSKA (reference sequence). With 3 bases removed from V and 6 bases from J, the gap between germline ends came to 18 bases.

The rearrangement joins TRBV25-1 to TRBJ2-7; 11 bases agree with TRBD1. V lost 4 bases to trimming and J lost 4 bases; unmatched junction nucleotides: 6. This CDR3 contains 15 residues. The germline gives CDR1 MGHDK, CDR2 SYGVNS. CDR3 amino acids: CASSAGTGGMYEQYF. CDR3 nucleotide sequence: TGTGCCAGCAGTGCCGGGACAGGGGGTATGTACGAGCAGTACTTC.

This CDR3 reads CASSQGVKGFGSPLHF. The CDR3 DNA follows: TGCGCCAGCAGCCAAGGAGTGAAGGGGTTTGGTTCACCCCTCCACTTT. The chain employs TRBV4-1 and TRBJ1-6, with D possibly matching TRBD1 (5 bases). Trimming took off 1 base at V and 9 bases at J, with 16 bases between the two ends. The CDR3 sequence is 16 residues long. In germline, CDR1 is MGHRA, CDR2 YSYEKL.

The genes are TRBV7-9 and TRBJ2-5, with D hard to call. CDR1 and CDR2 from the germline V gene are SEHNR and FQNEAQ (reference sequence). Deletions cut 5 bases from V and 4 bases from J, with 14 bases between. This CDR3 region has 14 residues. Here the CDR3 DNA reads TGTGCCAGCAGCCATTCAGGATTCCGAGAGACCCAGTACTTC. It yields the protein CASSHSGFRETQYF.